This TCR beta chain is drawn from a study of T cells in Graves' hyperthyroidism and ophthalmopathy. Study as a whole: The authors collected peripheral blood at initial diagnosis, before any treatment.

This clonotype was found a few times. The CDR3 contains 11 residues. V dropped 6 bases and J dropped 8 bases, with 7 bases sitting between them. Amplified regions were TCR beta CDR3 sequences from RNA transcripts. TCR CDR3 regions were first amplified by RT-PCR with HTBI primers. TCRdb reprocessed the multiplex PCR reads via MiXCR and lists one record per CDR3 protein. The sample gives 700,000 to 850,000 distinct CDR3 sequences, just over 35% of which show up once; approximately 31% is in the top ten. The material sequenced was blood. This sequence originates from a middle-aged woman with Graves' hyperthyroidism. The J gene is TRBJ1-4, the V gene TRBV12-3 or TRBV12-4; D remains ambiguous. CDR3 bases: TGTGCCAGCAGAGTTGGGGAAAAACTGTTTTTT. Its protein is CASRVGEKLFF.